What follows describes a single T cell receptor (beta chain). Sequencing was performed with immunoSEQ multiplex PCR; in TCRdb, only in-frame clones are kept and a portion is missing. Counted here are about 210,000 clones, roughly four fifths occurring once; the ten biggest clones make up roughly 12%. The data were taken from a study of blood T cell repertoires in COVID-19. This clonotype was sampled from a woman aged 40-49 years with acute or convalescent COVID-19. Sequencing was done on a sample of peripheral blood.

The CDR3, as DNA: TGTGCCAGCTCACATAGACAGCGAGACACCGGGGAGCTGTTTTTT. Residues: CASSHRQRDTGELFF. The chain couples TRBV18 to TRBJ2-2; D is possibly TRBD1 (5 bases). Trimming shortened V by 4 bases and J by 3 bases, and 12 bases separated the two germline ends. CDR3 size: 15 residues. Germline V CDR1 and CDR2: KGHSH, LQKENI.